This T cell receptor beta chain was recorded in a study of cytomegalovirus exposure and HLA in healthy donors. PCR amplification relied on 60 Vbeta primers (plus 13 Jbeta primers). Per the study methods: A follow-up analysis tallied some 80 million unique TCR beta chains, roughly 9.9 million shared. The data were produced by immunoSEQ multiplex PCR, yet TCRdb's version contains in-frame clones alone and is incomplete. V, J and clone size derive from that table, while D and trimming were established from the DNA sequence. Of more than 80,000 clones in the sample, 64% are singletons; the top ten hold around 3.5%. These donors counted as nominally healthy when sampled, but unrecorded immune exposures were likely. Germline CDR1 SGHTA, CDR2 FQGNSA. V lost 3 bases to trimming and J lost 4 bases; unmatched junction nucleotides: 16. This CDR3 is built from 18 residues.

This chain links TRBV7-2 with TRBJ2-5, with 8 bases lining up with TRBD2. The TCR originated in a man between 60 and 70 years old in good health and CMV-seronegative. Sequencing was performed on PBMCs. The CDR3 bases are TGTGCCAGCAGCTTGGGTATAACCTCGGGGGGGATGTTAGAGACCCAGTACTTC. Protein product: CASSLGITSGGMLETQYF.